The entry that follows covers one T cell receptor beta chain sequence. Trimming shortened V by 5 bases and J by 6 bases, and 20 bases separated the two germline ends. Germline V CDR1 and CDR2: SGHTA, FQGNSA. The length of the CDR3 is 16 residues. In the original processing: Cell counts per sample came from amplifying reference gene primers. The repertoire was sequenced with immunoSEQ multiplex PCR; TCRdb's copy has only in-frame clones and lacks some. V and J calls and clone size are copied from that table; D and trimming were computed from the DNA. This sample has roughly 99,000 clones, with 80% to 95% found just once. These data belong to a study of blood T cell repertoires in COVID-19. Study summary: From the United States, Italy and Spain came samples of acute and convalescent COVID-19. From T cells, B-cell-depleted T cells, or PBMCs came the material, which was cDNA or gDNA.

The rearrangement links TRBV7-2 to TRBJ2-1, with D possibly TRBD1 on 5 matching bases. The source is a woman between 25 and 40 years old with acute or convalescent COVID-19. What was sequenced was peripheral blood. DNA of the CDR3: TGTGCCAGCAGCCCCCAGACAGTTAAAGTGGGCAATGAGCAGTTCTTC. Translation: CASSPQTVKVGNEQFF. Full variable domain (missing parts from reference TRBV7-2 and TRBJ2-1): GAGVSQSPSNKVTEKGKDVELRCDPISGHTALYWYRQSLGQGLEFLIYFQGNSAPDKSGLPSDRFSAERTGGSVSTLTIQRTQQEDSAVYLCASSPQTVKVGNEQFFGPGTRLTVL.